Included here is one TCR beta chain sequence, with context. The antigen is not known. The sample originates from a study of cytomegalovirus exposure and HLA in healthy donors. In the study overall: Earlier work reported approximately 100 million unique TCR beta sequences from about 190 million T cells.

Researchers ran the PCR with 60 Vbeta and 13 Jbeta primers. As handled by the study authors: A follow-up analysis tallied around 76 million unique TCR beta chains, roughly 11 million shared. Only in-frame clones appear in the TCRdb table, and some are missing; sequencing was by immunoSEQ multiplex PCR. The V and J calls and clone size come from that table; D and trimming were worked out from the DNA. The profile shows around 130,000 clones, about 71% of them singletons. The germline V gene has CDR1 LGHNA and CDR2 YNFKEQ. This CDR3 spans 16 amino acids. V lost 4 bases to trimming and J lost 3 bases; unmatched junction nucleotides: 5. All donors participated as healthy donors of bone marrow. General study findings and limits: A later analysis linked a missense DCLRE1C variant to TCR beta V- and J-gene trimming.

The chain is built from TRBV4-2 and TRBJ2-5; 13 bases fit TRBD2. The source of this sequence is a woman aged 55-69 years in good health and CMV-seropositive. The sample comprised PBMCs. CDR3 in DNA: TGTGCCAGCAGCCCGACTAGCGGGGGGAGGGAAGAGACCCAGTACTTC. Protein product: CASSPTSGGREETQYF.